This TCR beta chain emerged from a study of regulatory T cells in long-lasting Graves disease. In the case of this clonotype: Its antigen is currently unknown.

Sequencing libraries for TCR beta were prepared with iRepertoire HTBI primers and Arm-PCR of CDR3 regions. TCRdb independently ran MiXCR on the multiplex PCR reads; one entry per CDR3 protein. The sample has 350,000 to 400,000 distinct CDR3 sequences, roughly a sixth seen once. The ends lost 7 bases at V and 2 bases at J; junction bases unmatched: 12. CDR3 length: 16 amino acids. Germline V gene data show CDR1 as SNHLY and CDR2 as FYNNEI. Study conclusions and caveats: Newly diagnosed patients had higher TCR diversity than persistent Graves' patients did. Accuracy might have suffered from few samples. Under persistent disease, TRBV28, TRBJ1-2 and TRBJ2-5 were used preferentially.

Documented time point: newly diagnosed GD, antithyroid drugs for less than 3 months. After RNA was extracted from PBMCs, the TCR library was made from it. Patients were from an endocrinology department in Xi'an, China. The chain combines TRBV2 with TRBJ2-3; 7 nucleotides align to TRBD2. This clonotype was sampled from a female donor with Graves disease. The sequences come from peripheral blood mononuclear cells (PBMCs), collected at new diagnosis, from a patient treated with antithyroid drugs. CDR3 DNA sequence: TGTGCCAGCAAATCAGCGGGACCAATCCCCACAGATACGCAGTATTTT. Its translation is CASKSAGPIPTDTQYF.